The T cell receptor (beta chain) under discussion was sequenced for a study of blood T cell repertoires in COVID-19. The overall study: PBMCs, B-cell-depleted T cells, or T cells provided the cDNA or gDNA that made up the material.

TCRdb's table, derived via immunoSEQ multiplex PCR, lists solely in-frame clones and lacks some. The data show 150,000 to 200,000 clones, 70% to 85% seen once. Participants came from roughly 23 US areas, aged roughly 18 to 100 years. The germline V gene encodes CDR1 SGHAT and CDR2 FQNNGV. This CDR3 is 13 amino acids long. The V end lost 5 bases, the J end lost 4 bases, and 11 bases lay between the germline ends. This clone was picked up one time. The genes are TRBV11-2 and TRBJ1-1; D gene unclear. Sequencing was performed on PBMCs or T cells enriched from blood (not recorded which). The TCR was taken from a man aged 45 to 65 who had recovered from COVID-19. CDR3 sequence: CASSLSGSTEAFF. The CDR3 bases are TGTGCCAGCAGCCTATCGGGTAGCACTGAAGCTTTCTTT.